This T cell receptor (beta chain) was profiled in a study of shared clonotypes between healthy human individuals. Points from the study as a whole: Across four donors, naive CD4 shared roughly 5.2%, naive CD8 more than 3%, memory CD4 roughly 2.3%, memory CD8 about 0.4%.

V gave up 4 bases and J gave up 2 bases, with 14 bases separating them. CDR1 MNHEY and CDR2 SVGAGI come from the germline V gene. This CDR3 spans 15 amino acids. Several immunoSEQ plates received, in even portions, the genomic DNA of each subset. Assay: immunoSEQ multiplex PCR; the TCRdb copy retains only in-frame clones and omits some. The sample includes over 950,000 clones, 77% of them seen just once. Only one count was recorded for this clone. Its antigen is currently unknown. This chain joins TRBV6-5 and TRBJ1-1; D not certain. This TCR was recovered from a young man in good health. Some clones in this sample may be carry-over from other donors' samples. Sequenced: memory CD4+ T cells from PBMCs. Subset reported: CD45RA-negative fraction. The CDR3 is CASSLGGSTNTEAFF. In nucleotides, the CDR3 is TGTGCCAGCAGTTTGGGAGGTAGTACAAACACTGAAGCTTTCTTT.